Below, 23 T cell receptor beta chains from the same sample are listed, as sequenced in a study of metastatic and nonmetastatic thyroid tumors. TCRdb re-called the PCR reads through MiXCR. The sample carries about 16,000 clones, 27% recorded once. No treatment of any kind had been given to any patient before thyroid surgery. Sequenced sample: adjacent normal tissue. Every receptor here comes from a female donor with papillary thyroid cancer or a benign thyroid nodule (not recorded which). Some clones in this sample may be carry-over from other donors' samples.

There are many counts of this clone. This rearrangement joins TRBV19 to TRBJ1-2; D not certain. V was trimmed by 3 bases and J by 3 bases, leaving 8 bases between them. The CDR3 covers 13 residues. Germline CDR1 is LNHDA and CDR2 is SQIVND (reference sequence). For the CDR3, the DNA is TGTGCCAGTAGTATGGACGGCTACTATGGCTACACCTTC. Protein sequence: CASSMDGYYGYTF.

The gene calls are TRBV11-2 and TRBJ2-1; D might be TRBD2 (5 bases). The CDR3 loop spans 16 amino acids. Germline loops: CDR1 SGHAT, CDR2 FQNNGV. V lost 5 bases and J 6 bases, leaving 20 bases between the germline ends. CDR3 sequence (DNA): TGTGCCAGCAGCAAAGAGCTAGAGGACTGGAGCAATGAGCAGTTCTTC. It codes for CASSKELEDWSNEQFF. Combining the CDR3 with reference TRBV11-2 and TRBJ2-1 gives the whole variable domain EAGVAQSPRYKIIEKRQSVAFWCNPISGHATLYWYQQILGQGPKLLIQFQNNGVVDDSQLPKDRFSAERLKGVDSTLKIQPAKLEDSAVYLCASSKELEDWSNEQFFGPGTRLTVL.

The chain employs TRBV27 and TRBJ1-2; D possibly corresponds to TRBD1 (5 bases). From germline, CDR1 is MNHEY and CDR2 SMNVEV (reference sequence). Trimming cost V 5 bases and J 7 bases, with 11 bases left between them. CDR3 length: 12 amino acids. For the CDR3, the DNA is TGTGCCAGCAGTGACCCGGGACGTGGCTACACCTTC. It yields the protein CASSDPGRGYTF.

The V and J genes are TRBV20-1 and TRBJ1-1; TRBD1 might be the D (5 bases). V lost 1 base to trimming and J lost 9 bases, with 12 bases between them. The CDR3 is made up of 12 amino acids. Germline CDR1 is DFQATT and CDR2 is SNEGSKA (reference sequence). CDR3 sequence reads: CSARVGTEKAFF. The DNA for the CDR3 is TGCAGTGCTAGAGTGGGGACGGAAAAAGCTTTCTTT.

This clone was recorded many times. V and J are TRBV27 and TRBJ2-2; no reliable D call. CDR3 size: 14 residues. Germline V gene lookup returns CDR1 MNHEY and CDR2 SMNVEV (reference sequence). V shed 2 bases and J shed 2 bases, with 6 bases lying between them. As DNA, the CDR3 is TGTGCCAGCAGTTTAATGGATAACACCGGGGAGCTGTTTTTT. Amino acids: CASSLMDNTGELFF.

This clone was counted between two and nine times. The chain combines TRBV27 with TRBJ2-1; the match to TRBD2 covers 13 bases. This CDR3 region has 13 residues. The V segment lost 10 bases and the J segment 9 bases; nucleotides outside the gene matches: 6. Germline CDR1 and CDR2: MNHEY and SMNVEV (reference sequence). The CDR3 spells CATGLAGDGEQFF. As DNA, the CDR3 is TGTGCCACCGGACTAGCGGGAGACGGTGAGCAGTTCTTC.

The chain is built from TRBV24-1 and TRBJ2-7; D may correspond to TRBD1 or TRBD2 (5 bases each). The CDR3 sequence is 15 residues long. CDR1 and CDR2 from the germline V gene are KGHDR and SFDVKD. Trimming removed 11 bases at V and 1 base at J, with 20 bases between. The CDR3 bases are TGTGCCATCAGGGTTATAGGGCGGACTTCCTACGAGCAGTACTTC. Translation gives CAIRVIGRTSYEQYF.

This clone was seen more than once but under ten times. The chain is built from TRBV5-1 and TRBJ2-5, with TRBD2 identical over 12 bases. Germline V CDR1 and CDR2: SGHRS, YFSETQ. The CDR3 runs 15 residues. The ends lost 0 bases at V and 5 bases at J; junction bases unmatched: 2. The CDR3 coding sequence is TGCGCCAGCAGCTTGGGGACTAGCGGGATGGAGACCCAGTACTTC. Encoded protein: CASSLGTSGMETQYF.

CDR3 in DNA: TGCAGTGCTAGATACTACGGATCTGGCTCCTACGAGCAGTACTTC. Its protein product is CSARYYGSGSYEQYF. The genes are TRBV20-1 and TRBJ2-7; no firm D call. This CDR3 contains 15 residues. Germline-derived CDR1 and CDR2 are DFQATT and SNEGSKA (reference sequence). Trimming removed 2 bases from V and 0 bases from J, with 14 bases in between.

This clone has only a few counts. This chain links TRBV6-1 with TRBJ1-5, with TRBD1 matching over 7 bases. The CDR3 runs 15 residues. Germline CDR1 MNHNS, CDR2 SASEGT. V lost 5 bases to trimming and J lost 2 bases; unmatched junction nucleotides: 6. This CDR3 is CASSSDREGNQPQHF. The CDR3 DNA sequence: TGTGCCAGCAGTTCCGACAGGGAGGGCAATCAGCCCCAGCATTTT.

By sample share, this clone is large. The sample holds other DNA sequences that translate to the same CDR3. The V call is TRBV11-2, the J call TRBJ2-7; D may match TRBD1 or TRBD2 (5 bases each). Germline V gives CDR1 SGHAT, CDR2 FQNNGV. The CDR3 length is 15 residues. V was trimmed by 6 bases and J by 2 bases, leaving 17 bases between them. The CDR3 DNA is TGTGCCAGCAGATTCGGGACCAAAGGGCCCTACGAGCAGTACTTC. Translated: CASRFGTKGPYEQYF.

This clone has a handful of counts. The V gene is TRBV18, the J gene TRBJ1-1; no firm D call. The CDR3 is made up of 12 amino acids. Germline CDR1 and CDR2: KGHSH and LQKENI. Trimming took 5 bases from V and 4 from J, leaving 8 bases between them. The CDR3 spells CASSGGSTEAFF. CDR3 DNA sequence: TGTGCCAGCTCAGGCGGGAGCACTGAAGCTTTCTTT.

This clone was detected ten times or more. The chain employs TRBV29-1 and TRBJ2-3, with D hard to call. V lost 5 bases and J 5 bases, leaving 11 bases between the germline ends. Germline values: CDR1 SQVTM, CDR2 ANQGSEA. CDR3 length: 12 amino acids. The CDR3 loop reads CSVSGLGDTQYF. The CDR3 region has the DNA TGCAGCGTTTCTGGATTAGGAGATACGCAGTATTTT.

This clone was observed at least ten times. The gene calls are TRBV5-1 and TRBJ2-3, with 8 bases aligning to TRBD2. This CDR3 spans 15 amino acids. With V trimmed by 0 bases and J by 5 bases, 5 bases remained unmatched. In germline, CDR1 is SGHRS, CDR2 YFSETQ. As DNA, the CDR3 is TGCGCCAGCAGCTTGGAGCGGGGGTGGGGAGATACGCAGTATTTT. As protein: CASSLERGWGDTQYF.

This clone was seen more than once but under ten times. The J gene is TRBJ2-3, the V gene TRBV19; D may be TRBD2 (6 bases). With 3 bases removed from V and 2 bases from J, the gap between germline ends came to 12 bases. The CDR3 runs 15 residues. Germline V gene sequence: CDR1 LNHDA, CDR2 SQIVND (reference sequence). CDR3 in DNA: TGTGCCAGTAGTATGGGGGGTTCTTTCACAGATACGCAGTATTTT. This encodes CASSMGGSFTDTQYF.

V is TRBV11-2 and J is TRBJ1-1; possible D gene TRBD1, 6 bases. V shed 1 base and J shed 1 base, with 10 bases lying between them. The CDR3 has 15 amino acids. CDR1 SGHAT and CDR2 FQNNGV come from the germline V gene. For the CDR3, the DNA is TGTGCCAGCAGCTTAGCCGGGGGCAGGAACACTGAAGCTTTCTTT. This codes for CASSLAGGRNTEAFF.

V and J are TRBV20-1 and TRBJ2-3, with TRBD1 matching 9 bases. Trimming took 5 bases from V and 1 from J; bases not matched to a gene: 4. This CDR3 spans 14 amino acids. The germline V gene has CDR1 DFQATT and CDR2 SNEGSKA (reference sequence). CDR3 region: CSAVRTGGTDTQYF. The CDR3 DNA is TGCAGTGCTGTCCGGACAGGGGGCACAGATACGCAGTATTTT.

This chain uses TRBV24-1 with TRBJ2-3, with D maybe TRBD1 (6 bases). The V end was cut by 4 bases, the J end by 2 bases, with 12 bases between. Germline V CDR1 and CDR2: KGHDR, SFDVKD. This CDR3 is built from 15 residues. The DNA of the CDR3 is TGTGCCACCAGTGAGGCCAGGGGTGACACAGATACGCAGTATTTT. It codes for CATSEARGDTDTQYF.

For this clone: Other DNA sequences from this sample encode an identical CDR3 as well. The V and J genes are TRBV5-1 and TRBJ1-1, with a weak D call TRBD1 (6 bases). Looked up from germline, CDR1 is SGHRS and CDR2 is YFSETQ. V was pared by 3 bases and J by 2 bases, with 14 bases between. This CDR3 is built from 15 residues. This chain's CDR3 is CASSSVQGLNTEAFF. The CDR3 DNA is TGCGCCAGCAGCTCGGTACAGGGACTAAACACTGAAGCTTTCTTT.

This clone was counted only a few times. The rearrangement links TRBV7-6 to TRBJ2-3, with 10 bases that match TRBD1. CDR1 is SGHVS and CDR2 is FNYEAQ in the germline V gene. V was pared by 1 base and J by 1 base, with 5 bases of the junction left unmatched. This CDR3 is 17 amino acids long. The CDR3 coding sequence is TGTGCCAGCAGCTTAGTTGGCGGACAGGGGGGCACAGATACGCAGTATTTT. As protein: CASSLVGGQGGTDTQYF.

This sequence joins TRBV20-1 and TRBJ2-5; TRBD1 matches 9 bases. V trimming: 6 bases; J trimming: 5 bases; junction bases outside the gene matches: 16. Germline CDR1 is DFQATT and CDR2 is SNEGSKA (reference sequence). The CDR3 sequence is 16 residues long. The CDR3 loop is CSAQRSGQGIRETQYF. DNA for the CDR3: TGCAGTGCCCAACGGTCGGGACAGGGAATTAGGGAGACCCAGTACTTC.

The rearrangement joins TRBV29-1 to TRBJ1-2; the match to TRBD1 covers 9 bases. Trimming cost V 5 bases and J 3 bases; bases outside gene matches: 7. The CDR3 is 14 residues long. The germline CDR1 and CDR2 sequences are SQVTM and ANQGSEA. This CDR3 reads CSVRNRGQDYGYTF. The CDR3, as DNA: TGCAGCGTTAGAAACAGGGGGCAGGACTATGGCTACACCTTC.

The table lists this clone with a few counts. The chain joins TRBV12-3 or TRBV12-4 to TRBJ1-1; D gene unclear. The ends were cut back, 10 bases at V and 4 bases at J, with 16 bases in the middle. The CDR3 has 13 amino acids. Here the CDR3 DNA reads TGTGCCACCAAAGCCGAGGTGGGCACTGAAGCTTTCTTT. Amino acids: CATKAEVGTEAFF.